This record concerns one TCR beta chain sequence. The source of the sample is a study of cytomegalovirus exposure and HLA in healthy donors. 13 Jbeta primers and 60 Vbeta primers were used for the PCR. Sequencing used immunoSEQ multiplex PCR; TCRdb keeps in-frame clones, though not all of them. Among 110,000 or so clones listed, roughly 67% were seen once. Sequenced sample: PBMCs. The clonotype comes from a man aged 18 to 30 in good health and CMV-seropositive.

CDR3 protein: CASSFSGATDTQYF. The CDR3 DNA follows: TGTGCCAGCAGCTTCTCAGGGGCCACAGATACGCAGTATTTT. The chain has TRBV7-2 and TRBJ2-3; maybe TRBD1 (6 bases). Germline lookup yields CDR1 SGHTA and CDR2 FQGNSA. This CDR3 has 14 amino acids. Trimming stripped 3 bases from V and 2 bases from J, with 9 bases between. The entire variable domain, with the rest obtained from reference TRBV7-2 and TRBJ2-3, is as follows: GAGVSQSPSNKVTEKGKDVELRCDPISGHTALYWYRQSLGQGLEFLIYFQGNSAPDKSGLPSDRFSAERTGGSVSTLTIQRTQQEDSAVYLCASSFSGATDTQYFGPGTRLTVL.